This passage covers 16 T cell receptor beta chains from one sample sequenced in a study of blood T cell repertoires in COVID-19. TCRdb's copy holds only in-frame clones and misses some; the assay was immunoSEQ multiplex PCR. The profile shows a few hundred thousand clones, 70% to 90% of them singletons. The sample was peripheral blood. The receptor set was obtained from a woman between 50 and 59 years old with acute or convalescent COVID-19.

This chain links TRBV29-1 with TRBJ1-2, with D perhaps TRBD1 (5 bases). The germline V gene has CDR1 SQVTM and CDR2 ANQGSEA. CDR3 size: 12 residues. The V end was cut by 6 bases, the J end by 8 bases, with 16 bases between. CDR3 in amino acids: CSVEAPGDGYTF. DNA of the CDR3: TGCAGCGTGGAGGCCCCGGGGGACGGCTACACCTTC.

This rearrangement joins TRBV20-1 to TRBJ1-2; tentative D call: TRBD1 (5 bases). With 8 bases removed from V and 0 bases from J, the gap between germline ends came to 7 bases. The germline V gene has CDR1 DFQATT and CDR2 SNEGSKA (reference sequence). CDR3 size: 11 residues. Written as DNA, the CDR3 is TGCAGTTACAGGACTAACTATGGCTACACCTTC. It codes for CSYRTNYGYTF.

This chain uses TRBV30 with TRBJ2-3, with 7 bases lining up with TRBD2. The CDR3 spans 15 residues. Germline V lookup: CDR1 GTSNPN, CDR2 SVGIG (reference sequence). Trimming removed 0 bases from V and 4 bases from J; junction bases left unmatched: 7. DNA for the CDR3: TGTGCCTGGAGTGTACTGGGAGGGCGGGCAGATACGCAGTATTTT. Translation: CAWSVLGGRADTQYF.

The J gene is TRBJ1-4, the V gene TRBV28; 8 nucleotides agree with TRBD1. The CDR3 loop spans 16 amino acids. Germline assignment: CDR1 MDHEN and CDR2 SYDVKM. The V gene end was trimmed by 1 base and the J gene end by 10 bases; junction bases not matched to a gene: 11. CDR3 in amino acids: CASSLSFGTGSVKLFF. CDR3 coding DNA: TGTGCCAGCAGTTTATCCTTCGGGACAGGCAGTGTAAAACTGTTTTTT. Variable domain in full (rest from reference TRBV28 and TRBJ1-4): DVKVTQSSRYLVKRTGEKVFLECVQDMDHENMFWYRQDPGLGLRLIYFSYDVKMKEKGDIPEGYSVSREKKERFSLILESASTNQTSMYLCASSLSFGTGSVKLFFGSGTQLSVL.

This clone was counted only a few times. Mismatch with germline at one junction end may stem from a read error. CDR3 residues: CASSSTPSTGIVQNF. As DNA, the CDR3 is TGTGCCAGCAGCTCGACACCATCAACAGGGATAGTTCAAAACTTC. V is TRBV11-2 and J is TRBJ2-7, with D maybe TRBD1 (6 bases). Per germline, CDR1 SGHAT and CDR2 FQNNGV. The CDR3 contains 15 residues.

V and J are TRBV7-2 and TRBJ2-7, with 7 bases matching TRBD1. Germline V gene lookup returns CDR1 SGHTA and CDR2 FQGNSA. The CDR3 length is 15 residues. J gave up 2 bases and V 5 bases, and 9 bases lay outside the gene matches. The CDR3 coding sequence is TGTGCCAGCAGCCCCGCGACAGGGTTAGCCTACGAGCAGTACTTC. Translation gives CASSPATGLAYEQYF.

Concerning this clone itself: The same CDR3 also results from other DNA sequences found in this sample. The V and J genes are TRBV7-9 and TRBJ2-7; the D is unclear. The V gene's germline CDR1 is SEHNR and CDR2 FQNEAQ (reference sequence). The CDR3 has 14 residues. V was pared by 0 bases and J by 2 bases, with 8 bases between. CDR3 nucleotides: TGTGCCAGCAGCTTAGCGGCAGGAACCTACGAGCAGTACTTC. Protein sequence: CASSLAAGTYEQYF.

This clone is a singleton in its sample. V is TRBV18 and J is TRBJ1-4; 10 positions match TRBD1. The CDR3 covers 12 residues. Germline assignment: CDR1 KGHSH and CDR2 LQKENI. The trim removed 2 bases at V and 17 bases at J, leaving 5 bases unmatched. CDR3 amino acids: CASSPTGDRGFF. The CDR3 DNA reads TGTGCCAGCTCACCAACCGGGGACAGGGGCTTTTTT.

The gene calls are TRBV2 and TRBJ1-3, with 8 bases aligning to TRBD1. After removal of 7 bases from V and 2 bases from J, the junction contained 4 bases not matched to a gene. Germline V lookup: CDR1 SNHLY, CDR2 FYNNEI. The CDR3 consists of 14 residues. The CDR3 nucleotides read TGTGCCAGCACTACAGGGGGGACTGGAAACACCATATATTTT. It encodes CASTTGGTGNTIYF.

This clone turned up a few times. CDR3 sequence reads: CASSQPQGYPNSPLHF. The CDR3 DNA reads TGCGCCAGCAGCCAACCTCAGGGTTACCCTAATTCACCCCTCCACTTT. This chain connects TRBV4-1 to TRBJ1-6; TRBD1 might be the D (5 bases). Trimming took 2 bases from V and 6 from J, leaving 14 bases between them. Germline V gene data show CDR1 as MGHRA and CDR2 as YSYEKL. This CDR3 is built from 16 residues.

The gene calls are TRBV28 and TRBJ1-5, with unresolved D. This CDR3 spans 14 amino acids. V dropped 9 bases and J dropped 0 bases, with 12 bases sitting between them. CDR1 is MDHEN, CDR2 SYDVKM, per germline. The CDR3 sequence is CASSGVYSNQPQHF. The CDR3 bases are TGTGCCAGTTCAGGCGTCTATAGCAATCAGCCCCAGCATTTT.

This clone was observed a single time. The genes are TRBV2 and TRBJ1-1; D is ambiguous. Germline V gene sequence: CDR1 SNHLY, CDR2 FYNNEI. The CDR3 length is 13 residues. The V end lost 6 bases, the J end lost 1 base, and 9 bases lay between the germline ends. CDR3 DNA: TGTGCCAGCAGCACCGACACGAACACTGAAGCTTTCTTT. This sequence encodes CASSTDTNTEAFF.

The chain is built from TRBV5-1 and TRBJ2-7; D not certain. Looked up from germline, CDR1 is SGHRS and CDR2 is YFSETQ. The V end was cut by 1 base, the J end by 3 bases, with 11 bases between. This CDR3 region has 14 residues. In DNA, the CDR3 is TGCGCCAGCAGCTTGACCGCGTCCAACTACGAGCAGTACTTC. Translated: CASSLTASNYEQYF.

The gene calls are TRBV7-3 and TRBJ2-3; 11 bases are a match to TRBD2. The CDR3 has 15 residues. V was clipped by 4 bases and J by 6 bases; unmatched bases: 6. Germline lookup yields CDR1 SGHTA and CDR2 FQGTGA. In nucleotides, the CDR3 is TGTGCCAGCAGCTCCTCTAGCGGGAGGTGGGATACGCAGTATTTT. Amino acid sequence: CASSSSSGRWDTQYF.

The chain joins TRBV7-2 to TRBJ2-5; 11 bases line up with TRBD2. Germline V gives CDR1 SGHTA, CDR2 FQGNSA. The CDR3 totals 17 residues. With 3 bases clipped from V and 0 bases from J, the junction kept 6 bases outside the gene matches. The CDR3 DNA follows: TGTGCCAGCAGCTTGCCTAGCGGGAGGTGGTACCAAGAGACCCAGTACTTC. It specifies CASSLPSGRWYQETQYF.

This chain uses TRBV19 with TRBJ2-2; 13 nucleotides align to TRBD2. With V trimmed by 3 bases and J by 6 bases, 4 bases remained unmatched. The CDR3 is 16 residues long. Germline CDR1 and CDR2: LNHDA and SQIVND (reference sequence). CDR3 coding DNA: TGTGCCAGTAGTATTCCCGGACTAGCGGGAGCCGGGGAGCTGTTTTTT. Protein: CASSIPGLAGAGELFF. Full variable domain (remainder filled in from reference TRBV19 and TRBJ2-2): DGGITQSPKYLFRKEGQNVTLSCEQNLNHDAMYWYRQDPGQGLRLIYYSQIVNDFQKGDIAEGYSVSREKKESFPLTVTSAQKNPTAFYLCASSIPGLAGAGELFFGEGSRLTVL.